Presented here are 14 T cell receptor beta chains from one specimen sequenced in a study of blood T cells in healthy people across ages. PCR was performed a second time for roughly 7 to 11 cycles using a sample-barcoded 5' primer and a J-beta primer mix. TCRdb recomputed calls from the 5' RACE reads with MiXCR, one row per CDR3 protein. Among fewer than 750,000 distinct CDR3 sequences listed, more than 45% were seen once. The sequencing sample was made of blood. The origin of the receptors is an elderly man in good health.

Concerning this clonotype itself: This may be a read error: a much more frequent sequence differs by one nucleotide. J is TRBJ2-3 and V is TRBV7-2; the D is unclear. Looked up from germline, CDR1 is SGHTA and CDR2 is FQGNSA. There are 13 residues in the CDR3. With 11 bases removed from V and 2 bases from J, the gap between germline ends came to 14 bases. For the CDR3, the DNA is TGTGCCTGCAAAAATCCCGACACAGATACGCAGTATTTT. Translating gives CACKNPDTDTQYF.

This chain links TRBV5-1 with TRBJ1-2, with TRBD1 matching over 7 bases. The V segment lost 4 bases and the J segment 0 bases; nucleotides outside the gene matches: 6. The CDR3 is made up of 15 amino acids. The germline V gene encodes CDR1 SGHRS and CDR2 YFSETQ. CDR3 residues: CASSPGQVSNYGYTF. DNA for the CDR3: TGCGCCAGCAGCCCAGGACAGGTCTCTAACTATGGCTACACCTTC.

A remark on this clonotype: A much larger clonotype is one base distant, so this may be a read error. The chain links TRBV6-2 or TRBV6-3 to TRBJ2-7; D gene unclear. Germline V gives CDR1 MNHEY, CDR2 SVGEGT. This CDR3 has 12 residues. The CDR3 loop reads CTSSPVSYEQYF. In DNA form, the CDR3 reads TGTACCAGCAGTCCGGTTTCCTACGAGCAGTACTTC.

The chain combines TRBV6-6 with TRBJ2-7, with a tentative D call TRBD1 (6 bases). Trimming took off 5 bases at V and 2 bases at J, with 13 bases between the two ends. The CDR3 has 14 amino acids. Germline values: CDR1 MNHNY, CDR2 SVGAGI (reference sequence). CDR3 DNA: TGTGCCAGCAGTGCCCGGGACATTACCTACGAGCAGTACTTC. It yields the protein CASSARDITYEQYF.

This clonotype was seen at least ten times. The chain is built from TRBV28 and TRBJ1-2, with D perhaps TRBD1 (6 bases). The V gene's germline CDR1 is MDHEN and CDR2 SYDVKM. V lost 6 bases, J lost 0 bases, and 26 bases lay in between. CDR3 length equals 19 residues. CDR3 loop: CASSSPLRDISVPNYGYTF. The CDR3, as DNA: TGTGCCAGCAGCTCTCCCCTCCGGGACATCTCTGTACCTAACTATGGCTACACCTTC.

The V call is TRBV20-1, the J call TRBJ2-7; 7 nucleotides agree with TRBD2. In germline, CDR1 is DFQATT, CDR2 SNEGSKA (reference sequence). The CDR3 is 16 residues long. The ends lost 1 base at V and 3 bases at J; junction bases unmatched: 12. The chain's CDR3 is CSARAPVAGDFYEQYF. For the CDR3, the DNA is TGCAGTGCTAGAGCCCCAGTGGCGGGGGATTTCTACGAGCAGTACTTC.

This chain joins TRBV7-9 and TRBJ1-3; D is undetermined. The CDR3 consists of 14 residues. Germline values: CDR1 SEHNR, CDR2 FQNEAQ (reference sequence). The V and J ends lost 1 base and 4 bases respectively, with 8 bases between them. The CDR3 here is CASSLGGGGNTIYF. As DNA, the CDR3 is TGTGCCAGCAGCTTAGGTGGAGGGGGAAACACCATATATTTT. The full variable domain, in which reference TRBV7-9 and TRBJ1-3 provide the parts outside the CDR3, is DTGVSQNPRHKITKRGQNVTFRCDPISEHNRLYWYRQTLGQGPEFLTYFQNEAQLEKSRLLSDRFSAERPKGSFSTLEIQRTEQGDSAMYLCASSLGGGGNTIYFGEGSWLTVV.

This sequence joins TRBV12-3 or TRBV12-4 and TRBJ1-2; 7 positions match TRBD1. The CDR3 is 15 residues long. The ends lost 6 bases at V and 4 bases at J; junction bases unmatched: 11. CDR3 nucleotide sequence: TGTGCCAGCAGCCGGGACAGAGCCAAGTCCTATGGCTACACCTTC. Its protein product is CASSRDRAKSYGYTF.

The chain employs TRBV7-2 and TRBJ1-2; TRBD1 agrees at 7 bases. Germline CDR1 reads SGHTA; CDR2 reads FQGNSA. The CDR3 runs to 14 residues. The junction had 12 bases not matched to a gene; V was cut back by 5 bases and J by 9 bases. The chain's CDR3 is CASSALDRAWSYTF. CDR3 nucleotide sequence: TGTGCCAGCAGCGCACTAGACAGGGCTTGGAGCTACACCTTC. The full variable domain, its missing parts supplied by reference TRBV7-2 and TRBJ1-2, is GAGVSQSPSNKVTEKGKDVELRCDPISGHTALYWYRQSLGQGLEFLIYFQGNSAPDKSGLPSDRFSAERTGGSVSTLTIQRTQQEDSAVYLCASSALDRAWSYTFGSGTRLTVV.

This clonotype was counted a single time. This sequence joins TRBV5-1 and TRBJ2-7, with D possibly being TRBD2 (5 bases). The CDR3 loop spans 15 amino acids. The germline V gene encodes CDR1 SGHRS and CDR2 YFSETQ. The V and J ends lost 1 base and 3 bases respectively, with 14 bases between them. CDR3 sequence reads: CASSLFASPIYEQYF. CDR3 nucleotides: TGCGCCAGCAGCTTGTTTGCTAGCCCAATCTACGAGCAGTACTTC.

This clonotype was observed at least ten times. The rearrangement links TRBV6-5 to TRBJ2-7; tentatively, D is TRBD1 (6 bases). V was shortened by 2 bases and J by 5 bases, with 13 bases between the two germline ends. The CDR3 loop spans 14 amino acids. Per germline, CDR1 MNHEY and CDR2 SVGAGI. The CDR3 is CASSYRTVADEQYF. The CDR3 DNA sequence: TGTGCCAGCAGTTACAGGACAGTGGCGGACGAGCAGTACTTC.

This clonotype was detected only a few times. The chain recombines TRBV7-2 with TRBJ2-7; D is possibly TRBD1 (6 bases). This CDR3 spans 15 amino acids. Germline V gene sequence: CDR1 SGHTA, CDR2 FQGNSA. The V and J ends lost 3 bases and 2 bases respectively, with 14 bases between them. CDR3: CASSLGGTGPYEQYF. The DNA of the CDR3 is TGTGCCAGCAGCTTGGGCGGCACAGGGCCCTACGAGCAGTACTTC.

Points on this clonotype: Just one base apart from a much larger clone, this may be a read error. The chain links TRBV5-1 to TRBJ2-7; D not certain. V was trimmed by 0 bases and J by 0 bases, leaving 10 bases between them. CDR1 is SGHRS, CDR2 YFSETQ, per germline. CDR3 size: 15 residues. For the CDR3, the DNA is TGCGCCAGCAGCTTGGTGGCTCAGAGCTCCTACGAGCAGTACTTC. This codes for CASSLVAQSSYEQYF.

This clonotype has only a few counts. The genes are TRBV29-1 and TRBJ2-4, with D uncertain. Trimming cost V 3 bases and J 5 bases, with 8 bases left between them. Germline V gene lookup returns CDR1 SQVTM and CDR2 ANQGSEA. CDR3 size: 12 residues. This chain's CDR3 is CSVDPGQNIQYF. The CDR3 DNA reads TGCAGCGTTGACCCAGGCCAAAACATTCAGTACTTC.